Each of the 10 T cell receptor beta chains below was sequenced from the same sample in a study of CD4 T cells in relation to SARS-CoV-2 and coronaviruses. No antigen has been identified for these receptors. The unexposed donors gave CD4+ T cells in about 2011-2018, prior to COVID-19. Isolation of CD4+ T cells took place after roughly nine days in culture. TCRdb's table, derived via immunoSEQ multiplex PCR, lists solely in-frame clones and lacks some. The profile shows roughly 31,000 clones, less than 80% of them singletons. Sequences were obtained from CD4+ T cells from PBMCs, cultured in vitro. Source of these receptors: a human donor in good health.

The gene calls are TRBV6-1 and TRBJ2-5; D is undetermined. Trimming took off 1 base at V and 2 bases at J, with 14 bases between the two ends. There are 16 residues in the CDR3. Germline V gene sequence: CDR1 MNHNS, CDR2 SASEGT. The CDR3: CASSEGVRIPQETQYF. DNA for the CDR3: TGTGCCAGCAGTGAAGGTGTGAGAATACCGCAAGAGACCCAGTACTTC.

The CDR3 region has the DNA TGCGCCAGCAGCCAAGATAGGGCAGGACGCGCTTTCTTT. It is translated as CASSQDRAGRAFF. The chain recombines TRBV4-3 with TRBJ1-1; D unresolved. V was cut by 0 bases and J by 11 bases, with 13 bases left in between. Per germline, CDR1 LGHNA and CDR2 YSLEER. CDR3 size: 13 residues.

The chain uses TRBV6-5 and TRBJ1-6, with 9 bases fitting TRBD1. The CDR3 is made up of 13 amino acids. Trimming at V came to 7 bases and at J to 10 bases, leaving 5 bases not matched to a gene. CDR1 and CDR2 (germline): MNHEY, SVGAGI. CDR3 in amino acids: CASNGQGRSPLHF. CDR3 bases: TGTGCCAGCAACGGACAGGGGAGATCACCCCTCCACTTT.

The rearrangement joins TRBV2 to TRBJ1-1; D remains unclear. The CDR3 length is 14 residues. Looked up from germline, CDR1 is SNHLY and CDR2 is FYNNEI. Trimming removed 8 bases from V and 1 base from J, with 14 bases in between. The CDR3 is CASVSTATNTEAFF. The CDR3 DNA is TGTGCCAGCGTTAGTACAGCAACGAACACTGAAGCTTTCTTT.

In this sample, this clone turned up a few times. A read error may account for a junction end that differs from germline. The V gene is TRBV7-9, the J gene TRBJ1-6; TRBD1 matches at 7 bases. The CDR3 length is 12 residues. In germline, CDR1 is SEHNR, CDR2 FQNEAQ (reference sequence). The CDR3 sequence is CASSPDSGTARF. CDR3 DNA sequence: TGTGCCAGCAGCCCAGATTCCGGGACAGCCCGCTTT.

This clone was recorded a few times. V and J are TRBV7-2 and TRBJ2-2, with 7 bases identical to TRBD2. Germline CDR1 SGHTA, CDR2 FQGNSA. CDR3 length: 16 amino acids. Losses at the gene ends were 2 bases for V and 1 base for J; bases not matched to a gene: 4. The DNA for the CDR3 is TGTGCCAGCAGCTTATATCCTAGCGGGAACACCGGGGAGCTGTTTTTT. Translating gives CASSLYPSGNTGELFF.

V is TRBV12-2 and J is TRBJ2-1; the table's D call TRBD2 went unverified against the DNA. TRBV12-2 constitutes a pseudogene. The length of the CDR3 is 15 residues. CDR3 loop: CASPPTGLAGNEQFF. CDR3 in DNA: TGTGCAAGTCCCCCAACGGGACTAGCGGGCAATGAGCAGTTCTTC.

This clone was counted between two and nine times. The chain joins TRBV11-2 to TRBJ2-5, with 10 bases identical to TRBD2. This CDR3 contains 15 residues. V trimming: 3 bases; J trimming: 4 bases; junction bases outside the gene matches: 5. Germline V gene sequence: CDR1 SGHAT, CDR2 FQNNGV. Here the CDR3 reads CASSFSGGIGETQYF. Written as DNA, the CDR3 is TGTGCCAGCAGCTTTAGCGGGGGGATCGGAGAGACCCAGTACTTC.

The rearrangement joins TRBV7-2 to TRBJ1-6, with a tentative D call TRBD1 (6 bases). V was cut by 7 bases and J by 6 bases, with 10 bases left in between. Germline loops: CDR1 SGHTA, CDR2 FQGNSA. CDR3 size: 13 residues. CDR3 sequence (DNA): TGTGCCAGCAAAAAGGACAGTAATTCACCCCTCCACTTT. This codes for CASKKDSNSPLHF. Supplemented by reference TRBV7-2 and TRBJ1-6, the full variable domain reads GAGVSQSPSNKVTEKGKDVELRCDPISGHTALYWYRQSLGQGLEFLIYFQGNSAPDKSGLPSDRFSAERTGGSVSTLTIQRTQQEDSAVYLCASKKDSNSPLHFGNGTRLTVT.

The chain joins TRBV11-2 to TRBJ2-6; D is possibly TRBD2 (6 bases). The CDR3 contains 15 residues. Germline CDR1 and CDR2: SGHAT and FQNNGV. V was shortened by 2 bases and J by 4 bases, with 9 bases between the two germline ends. CDR3 bases: TGTGCCAGCAGCTTACGCGGGGCAGGGGCCAACGTCCTGACTTTC. This codes for CASSLRGAGANVLTF.